This record covers a single TCR beta chain. Clones were read by immunoSEQ multiplex PCR, and TCRdb kept only the in-frame ones, dropping some. The sample carries about 89,000 clones, more than 75% recorded once. The data belong to a study of OX40 agonist ivuxolimab in advanced cancers. CDR1 MDHEN and CDR2 SYDVKM come from the germline V gene. The CDR3 extends over 12 amino acids. The V end lost 5 bases, the J end lost 7 bases, and 11 bases lay between the germline ends. This receptor was obtained from an adult with an advanced solid tumor such as melanoma, head and neck, liver or kidney cancer. The chain uses TRBV28 and TRBJ1-1, with TRBD1 as a possible D gene (5 bases). Sample: CD4+ or CD8+ T cells sorted from blood, taken in a trial of the OX40 agonist ivuxolimab. CDR3 region: CASSHSGLEAFF. In DNA form, the CDR3 reads TGTGCCAGCAGTCATTCGGGACTTGAAGCTTTCTTT.